This TCR beta chain appears in the sequencing data of a study of blood T cells in healthy people across ages. Germline CDR1 reads SNHLY; CDR2 reads FYNNEI. This CDR3 spans 11 amino acids. This clonotype was seen only a few times. As yet, its antigen is unknown. At one end, the junction sequence differs from germline, possibly due to a read error. General study points: When one million T cells were used, diversity estimates were thought to be underestimates.

A second PCR, run for 7 to 11 cycles, used a sample-barcoded 5' primer plus a J-beta primer mix. With 12 random nucleotides, a template-switch adaptor tagged each individual cDNA molecule. TCRdb analysed the 5' RACE reads with MiXCR anew, one entry per CDR3 protein. The sample holds roughly 800,000 distinct CDR3 sequences, around 25% seen once. The sample was also linked to a second study, of T cells of mothers and their children. Per that paper: The study obtained over 8 million TCR beta CDR3 reads per mother and some 3 million per child.

Source material: blood. The TCR sequence derives from a boy younger than 18 in good health. The genes are TRBV2 and TRBJ2-7; D might be TRBD1 (5 bases). The CDR3 coding sequence is TGTGCCAGCAAAGTCGATTGGCAGGGTTTCTTC. Protein: CASKVDWQGFF. The full variable domain, rest sourced from reference TRBV2 and TRBJ2-7, is EPEVTQTPSHQVTQMGQEVILRCVPISNHLYFYWYRQILGQKVEFLVSFYNNEISEKSEIFDDQFSVERPDGSNFTLKIRSTKLEDSAMYFCASKVDWQGFFGPGTRLTVT.